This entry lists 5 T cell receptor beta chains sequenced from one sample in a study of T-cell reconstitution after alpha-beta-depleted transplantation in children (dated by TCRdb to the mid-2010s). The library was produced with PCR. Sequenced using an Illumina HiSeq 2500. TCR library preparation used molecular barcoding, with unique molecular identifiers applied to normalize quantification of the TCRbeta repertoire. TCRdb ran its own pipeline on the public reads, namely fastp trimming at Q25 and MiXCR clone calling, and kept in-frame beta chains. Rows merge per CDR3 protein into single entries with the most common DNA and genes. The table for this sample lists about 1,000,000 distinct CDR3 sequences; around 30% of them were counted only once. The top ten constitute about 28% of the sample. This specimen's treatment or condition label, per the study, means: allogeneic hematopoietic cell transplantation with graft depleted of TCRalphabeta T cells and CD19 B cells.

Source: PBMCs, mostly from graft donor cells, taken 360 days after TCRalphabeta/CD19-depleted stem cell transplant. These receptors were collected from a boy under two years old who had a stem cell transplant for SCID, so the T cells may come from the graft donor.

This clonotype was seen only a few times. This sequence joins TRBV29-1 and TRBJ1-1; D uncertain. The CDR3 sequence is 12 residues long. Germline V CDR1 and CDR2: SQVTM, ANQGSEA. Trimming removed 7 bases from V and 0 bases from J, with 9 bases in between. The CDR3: CSGRQVNTEAFF. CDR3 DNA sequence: TGCAGCGGACGTCAGGTGAACACTGAAGCTTTCTTT.

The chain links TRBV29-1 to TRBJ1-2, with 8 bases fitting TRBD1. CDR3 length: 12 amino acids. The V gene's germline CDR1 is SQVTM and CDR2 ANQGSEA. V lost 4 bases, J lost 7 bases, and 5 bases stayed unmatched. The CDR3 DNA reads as TGCAGCGTTGGATCAGGGGGCGGTGGCTACACCTTC. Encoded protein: CSVGSGGGGYTF.

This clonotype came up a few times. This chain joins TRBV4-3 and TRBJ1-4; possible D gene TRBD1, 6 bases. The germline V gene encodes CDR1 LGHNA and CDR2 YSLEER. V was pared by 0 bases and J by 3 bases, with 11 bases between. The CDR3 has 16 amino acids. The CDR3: CASSQDRNRANEKLFF. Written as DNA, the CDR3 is TGCGCCAGCAGCCAAGATAGGAACAGGGCTAATGAAAAACTGTTTTTT.

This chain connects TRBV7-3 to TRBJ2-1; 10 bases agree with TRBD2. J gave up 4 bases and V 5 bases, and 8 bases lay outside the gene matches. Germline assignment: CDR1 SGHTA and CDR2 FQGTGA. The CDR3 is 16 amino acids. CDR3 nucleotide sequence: TGTGCCAGCAGCCCCATCGGGACTAGCGTATACAATGAGCAGTTCTTC. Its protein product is CASSPIGTSVYNEQFF.

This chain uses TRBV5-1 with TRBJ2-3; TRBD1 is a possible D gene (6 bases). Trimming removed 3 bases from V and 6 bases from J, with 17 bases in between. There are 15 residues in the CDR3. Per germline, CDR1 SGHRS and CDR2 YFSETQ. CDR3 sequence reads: CASSSGQLLGDTQYF. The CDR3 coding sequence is TGCGCCAGCAGCTCTGGACAGCTCCTTGGGGATACGCAGTATTTT.